The next 25 T cell receptor beta chains were all read from a single sample in a study of metastatic and nonmetastatic thyroid tumors. Thyroid surgery was preceded by no treatment in any patient. TCRdb re-called the PCR reads via MiXCR. Among roughly 15,000 clones, roughly 20% were seen once, and the ten largest hold 13%. Input material: blood. Every receptor here comes from a female donor with papillary thyroid cancer or a benign thyroid nodule (not recorded which). Some clones in this sample may be carry-over from other donors' samples.

On this clone: The junction departs from germline at one end; a sequencing error may be responsible. This chain uses TRBV6-5 with TRBJ2-7, with a weak D call TRBD1 (5 bases). From germline, CDR1 is MNHEY and CDR2 SVGAGI. The CDR3 is made up of 14 amino acids. CDR3 DNA sequence: TGTGCCATCAGTAACTCAGGGTCGGGTTACGAGCAGTACTTC. The encoded protein is CAISNSGSGYEQYF.

In this sample, this clone is medium-sized (0.01 to 0.1%). The chain links TRBV6-1 to TRBJ2-7; D is ambiguous. From germline, CDR1 is MNHNS and CDR2 SASEGT. The CDR3 is 13 residues long. Trimming left V 0 bases short and J 5 bases short, with 8 bases between. This chain's CDR3 is CASSEAGLDEQYF. In nucleotides, the CDR3 is TGTGCCAGCAGTGAAGCAGGGCTGGACGAGCAGTACTTC.

This clone came up many times. V and J are TRBV12-3 or TRBV12-4 and TRBJ1-1; D uncertain. The CDR3 runs 13 residues. V lost 5 bases, J lost 1 base, and 8 bases lay in between. CDR3 sequence (DNA): TGTGCCAGCAGTGGTACTGAGAACACTGAAGCTTTCTTT. Translated: CASSGTENTEAFF.

This clone was recorded at least ten times. This rearrangement joins TRBV11-3 to TRBJ2-5; no clear D gene. With 5 bases removed from V and 2 bases from J, the gap between germline ends came to 9 bases. Germline loops: CDR1 SGHNT, CDR2 YENEEA. CDR3 length: 13 amino acids. The CDR3 here is CASSQTGQETQYF. CDR3 DNA: TGTGCCAGCAGCCAAACCGGGCAAGAGACCCAGTACTTC.

The genes are TRBV3-1 and TRBJ2-7, with a possible D match to TRBD1 (6 bases). From germline, CDR1 is LGHDT and CDR2 YNNKEL (reference sequence). V was clipped by 6 bases and J by 4 bases, with 13 bases between them. The CDR3 has 13 residues. This CDR3 reads CASSRTEGYEQYF. The CDR3 DNA is TGTGCCAGCAGTAGGACAGAGGGTTACGAGCAGTACTTC.

This clone was picked up many times. The J gene is TRBJ2-3, the V gene TRBV3-1, with 7 positions matching TRBD2. The length of the CDR3 is 17 residues. The V and J ends lost 0 bases and 5 bases, in that order; junction bases with no gene match: 11. Germline assignment: CDR1 LGHDT and CDR2 YNNKEL (reference sequence). The CDR3 reads CASSQDLNGGRGDTQYF. Here the CDR3 DNA reads TGTGCCAGCAGCCAAGATTTGAATGGCGGGAGAGGAGATACGCAGTATTTT.

This clone showed up just a few times. The chain uses TRBV7-8 and TRBJ1-2, with D unclear. This CDR3 has 15 residues. V shed 5 bases and J shed 6 bases, with 19 bases lying between them. Germline values: CDR1 SGHVS, CDR2 FQNEAQ. The CDR3 coding sequence is TGTGCCAGCAGCCCCGCAAAAGAAGGGTCCCATGGCTACACCTTC. Encoded protein: CASSPAKEGSHGYTF. Drawing the rest from reference TRBV7-8 and TRBJ1-2, the complete variable domain is GAGVSQSPRYKVAKRGQDVALRCDPISGHVSLFWYQQALGQGPEFLTYFQNEAQLDKSGLPSDRFFAERPEGSVSTLKIQRTQQEDSAVYLCASSPAKEGSHGYTFGSGTRLTVV.

J is TRBJ1-4 and V is TRBV4-1; the D is unclear. Germline V gene data show CDR1 as MGHRA and CDR2 as YSYEKL. CDR3 size: 17 residues. V was clipped by 0 bases and J by 3 bases, with 14 bases between them. The CDR3 DNA follows: TGCGCCAGCAGCCAAGAAGGCAGTGGGTCAGCTAATGAAAAACTGTTTTTT. This gives the protein CASSQEGSGSANEKLFF.

Comments on this clone: A much larger clonotype is one base distant, so this may be a read error. The chain recombines TRBV20-1 with TRBJ2-1; no definite D call. V lost 0 bases to trimming and J lost 0 bases, with 9 bases between them. The CDR3 length is 15 residues. Per germline, CDR1 DFQATT and CDR2 SNEGSKA (reference sequence). CDR3 region: CSARDPMGSYNEQFF. The CDR3 bases are TGCAGTGCTAGAGATCCTATGGGCTCCTACAATGAGCAGTTCTTC.

The CDR3 DNA sequence: TGTGCCAGCAGCTCCTCCAGGGGGAACACCGGGGAGCTGTTTTTT. It yields the protein CASSSSRGNTGELFF. The chain employs TRBV11-2 and TRBJ2-2, with D possibly being TRBD1 (6 bases). This CDR3 is built from 15 residues. Germline CDR1 is SGHAT and CDR2 is FQNNGV. With 4 bases removed from V and 1 base from J, the gap between germline ends came to 10 bases. The full variable domain, rest sourced from reference TRBV11-2 and TRBJ2-2, is EAGVAQSPRYKIIEKRQSVAFWCNPISGHATLYWYQQILGQGPKLLIQFQNNGVVDDSQLPKDRFSAERLKGVDSTLKIQPAKLEDSAVYLCASSSSRGNTGELFFGEGSRLTVL.

As concerns this clone: Other DNA sequences in this specimen translate into the identical CDR3. V is TRBV20-1 and J is TRBJ2-3; 11 bases line up with TRBD2. CDR3 length: 13 residues. Germline trimming cut 5 bases from V and 7 bases from J; bases unmatched to any gene: 5. Germline CDR1 reads DFQATT; CDR2 reads SNEGSKA (reference sequence). The CDR3 region is CSALAGGPHTQYF. The CDR3 DNA reads as TGCAGTGCTTTAGCGGGAGGGCCGCATACGCAGTATTTT.

This clone is medium-sized. The V and J genes are TRBV20-1 and TRBJ2-3; 8 bases fit TRBD2. CDR3 length: 17 residues. Germline trimming cut 6 bases from V and 3 bases from J; bases unmatched to any gene: 17. CDR1 and CDR2 from the germline V gene are DFQATT and SNEGSKA (reference sequence). CDR3 region: CSAQPPSGQRNTDTQYF. CDR3 nucleotides: TGCAGTGCCCAGCCGCCTAGCGGGCAACGTAATACAGATACGCAGTATTTT.

This clone is medium-sized in the sample. Other DNA sequences in this specimen translate into the identical CDR3. The gene calls are TRBV15 and TRBJ2-1, with unresolved D. The V end lost 3 bases, the J end lost 4 bases, and 10 bases lay between the germline ends. CDR3 length: 14 amino acids. Germline values: CDR1 LNHNV, CDR2 YYDKDF (reference sequence). Here the CDR3 reads CATSRARYYNEQFF. In DNA, the CDR3 is TGTGCCACCAGCAGGGCCCGGTATTACAATGAGCAGTTCTTC.

By its share, this clone is medium-sized. The V call is TRBV11-3, the J call TRBJ2-7; D call uncertain. Germline CDR1 reads SGHNT; CDR2 reads YENEEA. This CDR3 comprises 15 residues. Trimming pared 3 bases from V and 2 bases from J, leaving 14 bases between. The CDR3 protein is CASSFSVDTTYEQYF. As DNA, the CDR3 is TGTGCCAGCAGCTTCTCAGTTGATACTACCTACGAGCAGTACTTC. The full variable domain, completed using reference TRBV11-3 and TRBJ2-7, is EAGVVQSPRYKIIEKKQPVAFWCNPISGHNTLYWYLQNLGQGPELLIRYENEEAVDDSQLPKDRFSAERLKGVDSTLKIQPAELGDSAVYLCASSFSVDTTYEQYFGPGTRLTVT.

A remark on this clone: This may come from a read error, since a much larger clone is one base off. This CDR3 fails to terminate in the conserved phenylalanine or tryptophan, so it likely reflects a read error. The limits of the CDR3 on the DNA are not certain, so only TCRdb's listed CDR3 is given. V usage is TRBV5-1 and J usage is TRBJ1-2; the D call in the table, TRBD1, was not verified against the DNA. The CDR3 is made up of 12 amino acids, end residues included. Germline values: CDR1 SGHRS, CDR2 YFSETQ. The chain's CDR3 is CASILDGASLHI.

This chain uses TRBV13 with TRBJ2-5; TRBD2 matches 7 bases. The J call could be wrong; TRBJ2-1 is a better fit for the DNA end. Germline V gene data show CDR1 as PRHDT and CDR2 as FYEKMQ (reference sequence). The CDR3 loop spans 12 amino acids. The CDR3 region is CASSPGRVEQFF. Written as DNA, the CDR3 is TGTGCCAGCAGCCCAGGGAGGGTTGAGCAGTTCTTC.

This clone showed up many times. The V call is TRBV3-1, the J call TRBJ2-5, with D unresolved. Germline values: CDR1 LGHDT, CDR2 YNNKEL (reference sequence). Trimming removed 0 bases at V and 2 bases at J, with 10 bases between. The CDR3 spans 15 residues. In nucleotides, the CDR3 is TGTGCCAGCAGCCAAGACGGCGGTATTCAAGAGACCCAGTACTTC. Translating it yields CASSQDGGIQETQYF.

By proportion, this clone is medium-sized. This rearrangement joins TRBV10-3 to TRBJ2-1; 9 bases are a match to TRBD1. The CDR3 runs 15 residues. The germline V gene encodes CDR1 ENHRY and CDR2 SYGVKD. J lost 3 bases, V lost 0 bases, and 0 bases had no gene match. This CDR3 is CAISESTGGYNEQFF. The CDR3 DNA reads TGTGCCATCAGTGAGTCGACAGGGGGCTACAATGAGCAGTTCTTC.

This clone was detected many times. This sequence may be a read error, since a much larger clone differs from it by one base. The chain uses TRBV6-1 and TRBJ2-7, with D uncertain. Germline CDR1 is MNHNS and CDR2 is SASEGT. The CDR3 extends over 12 amino acids. The CDR3 loop is CGSSKERYEQYF. CDR3 nucleotide sequence: TGTGGCAGCAGTAAGGAACGCTACGAGCAGTACTTC.

Sample share makes this clone medium-sized (0.01 to 0.1%). The chain has TRBV20-1 and TRBJ1-1; D remains ambiguous. CDR1 is DFQATT, CDR2 SNEGSKA, per germline (reference sequence). The CDR3 spans 9 residues. CDR3 sequence (DNA): TGCACCCCCCGGGGTGAAGCTTTCTTT. Its translation: CTPRGEAFF.

By sample share, this clone is medium-sized. This chain links TRBV5-1 with TRBJ2-2; 10 bases line up with TRBD1. V was clipped by 5 bases and J by 4 bases; unmatched bases: 2. Germline CDR1 SGHRS, CDR2 YFSETQ. The CDR3 length is 14 residues. The CDR3 is CASSWTGGTGELFF. The DNA for the CDR3 is TGCGCCAGCAGTTGGACAGGGGGCACCGGGGAGCTGTTTTTT.

In this sample, this clone turned up a few times. The chain is built from TRBV7-3 and TRBJ2-1, with a weak D call TRBD1 (5 bases). The germline CDR1 and CDR2 sequences are SGHTA and FQGTGA. This CDR3 is built from 12 residues. Trimming pared 2 bases from V and 9 bases from J, leaving 8 bases between. Here the CDR3 reads CASSLGASEQFF. The CDR3 nucleotides are TGTGCCAGCAGCTTAGGGGCATCTGAGCAGTTCTTC. Complete variable domain (other parts from reference TRBV7-3 and TRBJ2-1): GAGVSQTPSNKVTEKGKYVELRCDPISGHTALYWYRQSLGQGPEFLIYFQGTGAADDSGLPNDRFFAVRPEGSVSTLKIQRTERGDSAVYLCASSLGASEQFFGPGTRLTVL.

This clone was seen more than once but under ten times. This chain links TRBV15 with TRBJ2-4; 11 bases agree with TRBD1. This CDR3 has 19 residues. Germline V CDR1 and CDR2: LNHNV, YYDKDF (reference sequence). The trim removed 0 bases at V and 1 base at J, leaving 8 bases unmatched. The CDR3 protein is CATSRDRGQGVTAKNIQYF. CDR3 in DNA: TGTGCCACCAGCAGAGATAGGGGACAGGGGGTTACGGCCAAAAACATTCAGTACTTC.

This clone was observed at least ten times. This chain links TRBV20-1 with TRBJ2-2; TRBD1 might be the D (5 bases). Trimming stripped 4 bases from V and 5 bases from J, with 14 bases between. From germline, CDR1 is DFQATT and CDR2 SNEGSKA (reference sequence). This CDR3 is built from 14 residues. Here the CDR3 DNA reads TGCAGTGCTAATGACAGTGGGTTAACCGGGGAGCTGTTTTTT. This codes for CSANDSGLTGELFF.

This clone was detected a few times. A much larger clone lies a single base off, so this may be a read error. The genes are TRBV6-1 and TRBJ1-3; D is uncertain. CDR1 is MNHNS and CDR2 is SASEGT in the germline V gene. The CDR3 loop spans 15 amino acids. The CDR3 sequence: CASRLAVVVGNTIYF. The CDR3 DNA reads TGTGCCAGCAGACTTGCAGTGGTCGTTGGAAACACCATATACTTT.